The 32 T cell receptor beta chains presented below share a single source sample, sequenced in a study of blood T cell repertoires in COVID-19. TCRdb's table, derived via immunoSEQ multiplex PCR, lists solely in-frame clones and lacks some. The data hold 70,000 to 80,000 clones, with roughly 82% observed a single time. The sequenced sample consisted of peripheral blood. The source is an elderly woman with acute or convalescent COVID-19.

The chain combines TRBV5-1 with TRBJ1-4; D is unclear. The CDR3 runs 15 residues. V gave up 6 bases and J gave up 0 bases, with 12 bases separating them. CDR1 is SGHRS and CDR2 is YFSETQ in the germline V gene. CDR3 protein: CASTLGGTTNEKLFF. CDR3 DNA: TGCGCCAGCACTCTTGGCGGGACAACTAATGAAAAACTGTTTTTT.

The V call is TRBV10-2, the J call TRBJ2-2; TRBD2 matches 10 bases. The CDR3 is 16 amino acids. Looked up from germline, CDR1 is WSHSY and CDR2 is SAAADI. Unmatched junction bases numbered 5, after V lost 7 bases and J lost 0 bases. The CDR3 region has the DNA TGCGCCAGCACCCGTGGACTAGCGGCGAACACCGGGGAGCTGTTTTTT. Translating gives CASTRGLAANTGELFF.

The genes are TRBV24-1 and TRBJ1-5, with 10 positions matching TRBD1. The CDR3 has 16 amino acids. V was clipped by 2 bases and J by 7 bases; unmatched bases: 7. The germline V gene encodes CDR1 KGHDR and CDR2 SFDVKD. CDR3 nucleotides: TGTGCCACCAGTGATTCTACCGGGACAGGGGCCCAGCCCCAGCATTTT. Protein product: CATSDSTGTGAQPQHF.

V is TRBV2 and J is TRBJ2-3; TRBD1 is a possible D gene (5 bases). This CDR3 has 13 residues. Trimming took off 4 bases at V and 4 bases at J, with 9 bases between the two ends. Germline CDR1 is SNHLY and CDR2 is FYNNEI. CDR3 loop: CASSGGFADTQYF. The CDR3 DNA follows: TGTGCCAGCAGTGGGGGCTTTGCAGATACGCAGTATTTT.

The genes are TRBV10-2 and TRBJ2-4, with D perhaps matching TRBD2 (5 bases). Germline values: CDR1 WSHSY, CDR2 SAAADI. CDR3 length: 15 residues. Trimming cost V 2 bases and J 3 bases, with 11 bases left between them. The CDR3 DNA reads TGCGCCAGCAGTGAGATCCTCGGGAACAAAAACATTCAGTACTTC. Translation gives CASSEILGNKNIQYF.

The CDR3 spells CASGLSWPQHF. DNA of the CDR3: TGTGCTAGTGGTTTAAGCTGGCCCCAGCATTTT. The chain uses TRBV12-5 and TRBJ1-5, with no clear D. V was clipped by 3 bases and J by 9 bases, with 6 bases between them. The CDR3 extends over 11 amino acids. Germline V gene sequence: CDR1 LGHNT, CDR2 FRNRAP.

V is TRBV7-2 and J is TRBJ2-1; D not certain. This CDR3 has 16 amino acids. The germline CDR1 and CDR2 sequences are SGHTA and FQGNSA. V was pared by 1 base and J by 7 bases, with 17 bases between. This chain's CDR3 is CASSLGGAPKLNEQFF. CDR3 nucleotides: TGTGCCAGCAGCTTAGGAGGAGCGCCTAAGTTGAATGAGCAGTTCTTC.

The V gene is TRBV27, the J gene TRBJ2-4, with D possibly being TRBD1 (6 bases). The germline V gene encodes CDR1 MNHEY and CDR2 SMNVEV (reference sequence). CDR3 size: 16 residues. Trimming took 5 bases from V and 5 from J, leaving 19 bases between them. The DNA of the CDR3 is TGTGCCAGCAGTCACACCCCCGGGTGGACAGAAAACATTCAGTACTTC. This codes for CASSHTPGWTENIQYF.

This sequence joins TRBV16 and TRBJ2-1; weak D call: TRBD2 (5 bases). The CDR3 length is 15 residues. The germline V gene encodes CDR1 KGHSY and CDR2 FQNENV. Trimming took 4 bases from V and 7 from J, leaving 17 bases between them. The CDR3 loop is CASSPRVLRANEQFF. CDR3 DNA: TGTGCCAGCAGCCCGCGGGTCCTTCGGGCGAATGAGCAGTTCTTC.

The V call is TRBV6-5, the J call TRBJ2-7, with D perhaps TRBD1 (5 bases). Per the germline V gene, CDR1 is MNHEY and CDR2 is SVGAGI. This CDR3 has 16 residues. The V end lost 0 bases, the J end lost 2 bases, and 14 bases lay between the germline ends. The CDR3 nucleotides read TGTGCCAGCAGTTACTCGGTCAGGGTAAAACCCTACGAGCAGTACTTC. Protein product: CASSYSVRVKPYEQYF.

This clone showed up just a few times. The V gene is TRBV5-1, the J gene TRBJ2-7; 10 nucleotides align to TRBD2. Losses at the gene ends were 4 bases for V and 3 bases for J; bases not matched to a gene: 4. The CDR3 length is 14 residues. The germline CDR1 and CDR2 sequences are SGHRS and YFSETQ. This chain's CDR3 is CASSPGTSVYEQYF. CDR3 coding DNA: TGCGCCAGCAGCCCCGGGACTAGCGTCTACGAGCAGTACTTC.

The chain uses TRBV7-9 and TRBJ1-1; D not certain. The CDR3 runs 16 residues. Trimming left V 8 bases short and J 0 bases short, with 19 bases between. Germline V gives CDR1 SEHNR, CDR2 FQNEAQ (reference sequence). CDR3 in DNA: TGTGCCAGCCCCCCCGTAGGAGAGCTCATGAACACTGAAGCTTTCTTT. As protein: CASPPVGELMNTEAFF. The entire variable domain, with the rest obtained from reference TRBV7-9 and TRBJ1-1, is as follows: DTGVSQNPRHKITKRGQNVTFRCDPISEHNRLYWYRQTLGQGPEFLTYFQNEAQLEKSRLLSDRFSAERPKGSFSTLEIQRTEQGDSAMYLCASPPVGELMNTEAFFGQGTRLTVV.

The chain carries TRBV27 and TRBJ2-3, with D hard to call. The CDR3 contains 11 residues. Germline CDR1 reads MNHEY; CDR2 reads SMNVEV (reference sequence). The germline V and J ends were trimmed by 8 bases and 6 bases, with 9 bases remaining between them. CDR3 sequence reads: CASPASDTQYF. The CDR3 DNA is TGTGCCAGCCCCGCGTCCGATACGCAGTATTTT.

A note on this clone: It is likely a read error: a sequence one base away is far more abundant. This same CDR3 is encoded by further DNA sequences in the sample. The chain recombines TRBV9 with TRBJ1-1; 12 nucleotides agree with TRBD1. Germline CDR1 and CDR2: SGDLS and YYNGEE. This CDR3 is 16 amino acids long. The V gene end was trimmed by 2 bases and the J gene end by 3 bases; junction bases not matched to a gene: 5. The CDR3 protein is CASSVGDRGRDTEAFF. The CDR3 bases are TGTGCCAGCAGCGTTGGGGACAGGGGGCGGGACACTGAAGCTTTCTTT.

The V and J genes are TRBV13 and TRBJ2-4; TRBD2 is a possible D gene (6 bases). Trimming shortened V by 8 bases and J by 6 bases, and 11 bases separated the two germline ends. There are 12 residues in the CDR3. The germline V gene encodes CDR1 PRHDT and CDR2 FYEKMQ (reference sequence). CDR3 region: CASGGDSNIQYF. Here the CDR3 DNA reads TGTGCCAGCGGTGGGGACTCAAACATTCAGTACTTC.

The V gene is TRBV15, the J gene TRBJ2-3, with a possible D match to TRBD2 (5 bases). Germline lookup yields CDR1 LNHNV and CDR2 YYDKDF (reference sequence). V lost 4 bases, J lost 4 bases, and 15 bases lay in between. The CDR3 consists of 15 residues. CDR3 protein: CATSNPLGSADTQYF. Here the CDR3 DNA reads TGTGCCACCAGCAATCCCCTGGGGAGTGCAGATACGCAGTATTTT.

The chain recombines TRBV5-1 with TRBJ1-1; TRBD1 aligns across 11 bases. Losses at the gene ends were 0 bases for V and 6 bases for J; bases not matched to a gene: 1. The CDR3 runs to 14 residues. CDR1 and CDR2 (germline): SGHRS, YFSETQ. This CDR3 reads CASSLGDRGSEAFF. For the CDR3, the DNA is TGCGCCAGCAGCTTGGGGGACAGGGGGTCTGAAGCTTTCTTT.

This clone showed up just once. The rearrangement links TRBV3-1 (or the pseudogene TRBV3-2) to TRBJ1-2, with 9 bases matching TRBD1. Germline CDR1 and CDR2: LGHDT and YNNKEL (reference sequence). V was pared by 4 bases and J by 4 bases, with 7 bases of the junction left unmatched. The CDR3 extends over 15 amino acids. The CDR3, as DNA: TGTGCCAGCAGCCCACGGGACAGGGCTGGCTATGGCTACACCTTC. Protein product: CASSPRDRAGYGYTF.

CDR3 amino acids: CASSFLRGSGEAFF. The CDR3 DNA is TGTGCCAGCAGCTTCCTCAGGGGGTCCGGTGAAGCTTTCTTT. The chain links TRBV5-5 to TRBJ1-1; 7 bases match TRBD1. With 2 bases clipped from V and 7 bases from J, the junction kept 8 bases outside the gene matches. The CDR3 is made up of 14 amino acids. Germline V gene lookup returns CDR1 SGHKS and CDR2 YYEKEE (reference sequence).

This chain links TRBV6-5 with TRBJ2-3; 9 nucleotides agree with TRBD2. CDR1 is MNHEY and CDR2 is SVGAGI in the germline V gene. This CDR3 region has 14 residues. V dropped 6 bases and J dropped 4; count of bases not matched to a gene: 5. The CDR3 nucleotides are TGTGCCAGCAGCCAGGGACTAGCTGCAGATACGCAGTATTTT. It codes for CASSQGLAADTQYF.

A single count supports this clone. The V and J genes are TRBV9 and TRBJ2-3; D is unclear. This CDR3 contains 16 residues. V lost 0 bases and J lost 2, with 13 bases in between. CDR1 and CDR2 from the germline V gene are SGDLS and YYNGEE. CDR3 sequence: CASSVEIALHTDTQYF. The CDR3 region has the DNA TGTGCCAGCAGCGTAGAGATAGCCCTGCACACAGATACGCAGTATTTT.

The chain links TRBV29-1 to TRBJ2-7; D is undetermined. The germline V gene has CDR1 SQVTM and CDR2 ANQGSEA. Trimming removed 6 bases at V and 0 bases at J, with 9 bases between. This CDR3 spans 12 amino acids. CDR3 sequence: CSVVESSYEQYF. DNA for the CDR3: TGCAGCGTGGTTGAGAGCTCCTACGAGCAGTACTTC.

This chain connects TRBV10-2 to TRBJ2-7; 7 bases match TRBD2. The CDR3 extends over 14 amino acids. With 2 bases clipped from V and 6 bases from J, the junction kept 7 bases outside the gene matches. Germline loops: CDR1 WSHSY, CDR2 SAAADI. The CDR3 DNA reads as TGCGCCAGCAGTGAGCCGAAAGCGGGGAGCGAGCAGTACTTC. Translated: CASSEPKAGSEQYF.

V and J are TRBV6-5 and TRBJ1-6; no reliable D call. Trimming stripped 3 bases from V and 5 bases from J, with 2 bases between. This CDR3 region has 12 residues. The germline V gene encodes CDR1 MNHEY and CDR2 SVGAGI. The CDR3 DNA reads TGTGCCAGCAGTTATAATAATTCACCCCTCCACTTT. Its protein is CASSYNNSPLHF.

This clone has just a few counts. At the DNA level, this CDR3 is encoded by other sequences in the same sample as well. The chain uses TRBV18 and TRBJ2-7, with TRBD1 matching over 11 bases. V was pared by 3 bases and J by 3 bases, with 4 bases of the junction left unmatched. Germline-derived CDR1 and CDR2 are KGHSH and LQKENI. The CDR3 sequence is 15 residues long. CDR3 bases: TGTGCCAGCTCACCGGCCGGGACAGGGGGCTACGAGCAGTACTTC. Translation gives CASSPAGTGGYEQYF. The variable domain in full, completed from reference TRBV18 and TRBJ2-7, reads NAGVMQNPRHLVRRRGQEARLRCSPMKGHSHVYWYRQLPEEGLKFMVYLQKENIIDESGMPKERFSAEFPKEGPSILRIQQVVRGDSAAYFCASSPAGTGGYEQYFGPGTRLTVT.

The chain combines TRBV28 with TRBJ1-2; 8 bases are shared with TRBD1. This CDR3 is 12 amino acids long. V lost 7 bases, J lost 4 bases, and 2 bases stayed unmatched. The V gene's germline CDR1 is MDHEN and CDR2 SYDVKM. This CDR3 is CASTGGPYGYTF. The CDR3 nucleotides are TGTGCCAGCACAGGGGGCCCCTATGGCTACACCTTC.

The CDR3 bases are TGTGCTAGTGGTTTGCGACAGGCCCTCTATGGCTACACCTTC. The encoded protein is CASGLRQALYGYTF. The genes are TRBV12-5 and TRBJ1-2, with D maybe TRBD1 (6 bases). Deletions cut 2 bases from V and 4 bases from J, with 11 bases between. Germline lookup yields CDR1 LGHNT and CDR2 FRNRAP. This CDR3 region has 14 residues.

V and J are TRBV27 and TRBJ1-5; 7 positions agree with TRBD1. The CDR3 consists of 15 residues. Germline lookup yields CDR1 MNHEY and CDR2 SMNVEV (reference sequence). V shed 4 bases, J shed 11 bases, and the junction held 14 bases outside the gene matches. The CDR3 coding sequence is TGTGCCAGCAGTTCCATCCGACAGGGTGGAAGGTCCCAGCATTTT. Translated: CASSSIRQGGRSQHF.

The CDR3 nucleotides read TGTGCCAGCAGTGAACGGTTTAGAAGAACTAACTATGGCTACACCTTC. Translated, it gives CASSERFRRTNYGYTF. The V gene is TRBV6-1, the J gene TRBJ1-2; no clear D. This CDR3 comprises 16 residues. Trimming removed 2 bases from V and 0 bases from J, with 13 bases in between. Germline V gene data show CDR1 as MNHNS and CDR2 as SASEGT.

The chain joins TRBV18 to TRBJ1-5, with D perhaps TRBD1 (6 bases). The germline CDR1 and CDR2 sequences are KGHSH and LQKENI. CDR3 length: 12 amino acids. V lost 5 bases, J lost 6 bases, and 8 bases lay in between. CDR3 in amino acids: CASSEGGQPQHF. The CDR3 DNA follows: TGTGCCAGCTCAGAAGGGGGTCAGCCCCAGCATTTT.

The rearrangement uses TRBV29-1 and TRBJ2-3; 9 bases are a match to TRBD2. The CDR3 loop spans 17 amino acids. J was trimmed by 5 bases and V by 4 bases; bases with no gene match: 16. In germline, CDR1 is SQVTM, CDR2 ANQGSEA. The CDR3 protein is CSVVGLANRLSQDTQYF. CDR3 DNA: TGCAGCGTTGTAGGACTAGCGAATCGGCTTTCACAAGATACGCAGTATTTT.

This sequence joins TRBV5-1 and TRBJ2-3, with 7 bases identical to TRBD2. After removal of 4 bases from V and 0 bases from J, the junction contained 11 bases not matched to a gene. The CDR3 is 17 residues long. CDR1 and CDR2 from the germline V gene are SGHRS and YFSETQ. The CDR3 is CASSPNILGRSTDTQYF. The CDR3 region has the DNA TGCGCCAGCAGCCCCAATATTCTCGGGAGGAGCACAGATACGCAGTATTTT.